The source of this TCR beta chain is a study of T cell repertoires in cytomegalovirus infection. TCRdb re-analysed the reads in MiXCR, keeping a single row per CDR3 protein. The sample contains about 100,000 distinct CDR3 sequences, under 25% of which appear only once. The sample holds many counts of this clonotype. Per germline, CDR1 DFQATT and CDR2 SNEGSKA (reference sequence). Trimming removed 4 bases from V and 3 bases from J; junction bases left unmatched: 14. This CDR3 has 17 residues. Sequenced sample: CD8+ T cells from PBMCs. The clonotype was recovered from a human donor in good health (CMV status not recorded). Some clones in this sample may be carry-over from other donors' samples. This chain uses TRBV20-1 with TRBJ2-1; 8 nucleotides match TRBD2. CDR3 DNA sequence: TGCAGTGCTAACCCCATATATAGCGGGGAAAACTACAATGAGCAGTTCTTC. Translating gives CSANPIYSGENYNEQFF.